This T cell receptor (beta chain) stems from a study of OX40 agonist ivuxolimab in advanced cancers. Study-wide results and caveats: In a subset of nonresponders, normalized T-cell clonal expansion was also low.

TCRdb keeps only in-frame clones here, not all; method: immunoSEQ multiplex PCR. The table has about 95,000 clones, 70% to 90% seen once. Unmatched junction bases numbered 8, after V lost 5 bases and J lost 2 bases. The CDR3 is 15 residues long. From germline, CDR1 is MNHEY and CDR2 SMNVEV (reference sequence). A remark on this clone: The antigen remains unidentified.

This chain uses TRBV27 with TRBJ2-5; 7 bases map to TRBD1. This sequence originates from an adult with an advanced solid tumor such as melanoma, head and neck, liver or kidney cancer. Sequenced here: CD4+ or CD8+ T cells sorted from blood, sampled in a trial of the OX40 agonist ivuxolimab. The CDR3 here is CASSPTGTAQETQYF. The CDR3 nucleotides read TGTGCCAGCAGTCCAACCGGGACAGCGCAAGAGACCCAGTACTTC.